This T cell receptor beta chain was profiled in a study of CD8 T cells in ankylosing spondylitis. The CDR3 runs to 15 residues. Germline V gene sequence: CDR1 DFQATT, CDR2 SNEGSKA (reference sequence). V shed 1 base, J shed 2 bases, and the junction held 6 bases outside the gene matches. Generation of TCR beta libraries employed quantitative 5'-RACE incorporating molecular barcodes. TCRdb re-called the 5' RACE reads with MiXCR, one entry per CDR3 protein. The table has about 350,000 distinct CDR3 sequences, roughly 20% seen once. What was sequenced was blood, either unsorted or a sorted T cell fraction (not recorded which). The receptor was derived from a male donor with ankylosing spondylitis or in good health (not recorded which). The chain is built from TRBV20-1 and TRBJ2-3; 7 bases are a match to TRBD2. CDR3 in amino acids: CSARVGLVNTDTQYF. As DNA, the CDR3 is TGCAGTGCTAGAGTAGGACTAGTGAACACAGATACGCAGTATTTT.